A selection of T cell receptor beta chains follows, all from one sample in a study of blood T cell repertoires in COVID-19. The repertoire was sequenced with immunoSEQ multiplex PCR; TCRdb's copy has only in-frame clones and lacks some. The profile shows over 130,000 clones, roughly four fifths of them singletons. Sample: peripheral blood. The receptors originated from a woman of 80 years or more with active or convalescent COVID-19. CDR3s include the opening cysteine and the closing phenylalanine or tryptophan. A D gene is named only where the DNA matches it firmly. Size is omitted from some rows. Given values are once, few, many or a class for expanded clones.

TRBJ1-5,NA,TRBD1,TRBV28,TGTGCCAGCGCTACTGCAGGGACAGCTAATCAGCCCCAGCATTTT,CASATAGTANQPQHF
TRBJ1-6,NA,TRBD1,TRBV9,TGTGCCAGCAGCGTATACCCGGAAAGGGACAGGGTAGATTCACCCCTCCACTTT,CASSVYPERDRVDSPLHF
TRBJ2-7,NA,NA,TRBV7-8,TGTGCCAGCAGCTTAGTTCAAAACGAGCAGTACTTC,CASSLVQNEQYF
TRBJ2-3,NA,TRBD2,TRBV18,TGTGCCAGCTCACCCTTCGCTAGCGGGGGGAGCACAGATACGCAGTATTTT,CASSPFASGGSTDTQYF
TRBJ2-5,large,TRBD2,TRBV15,TGTGCCACCAGCACCGTAGCGGGGGAGACCCAGTACTTC,CATSTVAGETQYF
TRBJ2-7,NA,NA,TRBV7-2,TGTGCCAGCAGCCGCGGGGGGACAGCCTACGAGCAGTACTTC,CASSRGGTAYEQYF
TRBJ2-4,NA,NA,TRBV4-1,TGCGCCAGCAGCCAAGAATTGTGGGGCCTAGCCAAAAACATTCAGTACTTC,CASSQELWGLAKNIQYF
TRBJ1-1,NA,NA,TRBV4-1,TGCGCCAGCAGCCCGGACGGGGTTATCTACACTGAAGCTTTCTTT,CASSPDGVIYTEAFF
TRBJ1-2,NA,NA,TRBV5-1,TGCGCCAGCAGCTTAACGTTAGACTATGGCTACACCTTC,CASSLTLDYGYTF
TRBJ2-1,NA,NA,TRBV19,TGTGCCAGTAGTAGAGAGACTGTCTCCTACAATGAGCAGTTCTTC,CASSRETVSYNEQFF
TRBJ1-2,NA,TRBD1,TRBV20-1,TGCAGTGCTAGTTTTTTAAAGGTGGGGGGCGGGACAGCTAACTATGGCTACACCTTC,CSASFLKVGGGTANYGYTF
TRBJ1-1,NA,NA,TRBV19,TGTGCCAGTATCGATCCCGGGGGGCAGAACACTGAAGCTTTCTTT,CASIDPGGQNTEAFF
TRBJ1-1,NA,NA,TRBV7-8,TGTGCCAGCAGCTTAGCGGCGGAAATGAACACTGAAGCTTTCTTT,CASSLAAEMNTEAFF
TRBJ1-2,NA,NA,TRBV28,TGTGCCAGCAGCGTAGCTAACGCGGACTATGGCTACACCTTC,CASSVANADYGYTF
TRBJ1-1,NA,TRBD1,TRBV5-1,TGCGCCAGCAGCTTGGACAGGGGGAGAAACACTGAAGCTTTCTTT,CASSLDRGRNTEAFF
TRBJ2-7,NA,NA,TRBV15,TGTGCCACCAGCAGAGATAGGCAGGGTCACTACGAGCAGTACTTC,CATSRDRQGHYEQYF
TRBJ2-1,NA,TRBD1,TRBV19,TGTGCCAGTAGTATTGGCGGACAGGGTTTTTCAAGTCCCAATGAGCAGTTCTTC,CASSIGGQGFSSPNEQFF
TRBJ1-2,NA,NA,TRBV28,TGTGCCAGCATGTACAGGGATGTGTACTATGGCTACACCTTC,CASMYRDVYYGYTF
TRBJ2-3,NA,NA,TRBV3-1/TRBV3-2,TGTGCCAGCAGCCAAGCCTTGCGGAAGAACACAGATACGCAGTATTTT,CASSQALRKNTDTQYF
TRBJ1-3,NA,NA,TRBV6-6,TGTGCCAGCAGCTACAAAAGCACAGGGACCGGAAACACCATATATTTT,CASSYKSTGTGNTIYF
TRBJ2-7,NA,NA,TRBV27,TGTGCCAGCCTAAACGGGTGGGGAGTTACCTACGAGCAGTACTTC,CASLNGWGVTYEQYF
TRBJ1-2,once,NA,TRBV7-9,TGTGCCAGCAGCCGATCACCGGGACTGGCCTTCTATGGCTACACCTTC,CASSRSPGLAFYGYTF
TRBJ1-5,NA,NA,TRBV7-8,TGTGCCAGCAGCTTAGGTGTTAGTCAGCCCCAGCATTTT,CASSLGVSQPQHF
TRBJ1-5,NA,NA,TRBV12-3/TRBV12-4,TGTGCCAGCAGTTTTGCGGACAATCAGCCCCAGCATTTT,CASSFADNQPQHF
TRBJ1-4,NA,NA,TRBV27,TGTGCCAGCAGTCCCCTCGGGAGGCCAACTAATGAAAAACTGTTTTTT,CASSPLGRPTNEKLFF
TRBJ1-6,NA,TRBD1,TRBV29-1,TGCAGCGTTGCCGAGACAGGGGGAAATTCACCCCTCCACTTT,CSVAETGGNSPLHF
TRBJ1-6,NA,NA,TRBV10-1,TGCGCCAGCAGTGAGTCGAGGCAGGGGACCTATAATTCACCCCTCCACTTT,CASSESRQGTYNSPLHF
TRBJ1-5,NA,TRBD1,TRBV6-6,TGTGCCAGCAGTCCGACCGGGACAGGGGCTTCTCAGCCCCAGCATTTT,CASSPTGTGASQPQHF
TRBJ1-5,NA,TRBD1,TRBV24-1,TGTGCCACCAGTGACCAGACAGGGGACAATCAGCCCCAGCATTTT,CATSDQTGDNQPQHF
TRBJ2-7,NA,TRBD2,TRBV4-3,TGCGCCAGCAGCCAATTCCGAGCGGGGGGTAACGAGCAGTACTTC,CASSQFRAGGNEQYF
TRBJ1-5,NA,NA,TRBV5-5,TGTGCCAGCAGCAACAGGGGCAATCAGCCCCAGCATTTT,CASSNRGNQPQHF
TRBJ2-1,NA,TRBD2,TRBV10-3,TGTGCCATCAGTGAGCGACTAGCGGGGGGCTACAATGAGCAGTTCTTC,CAISERLAGGYNEQFF
TRBJ2-7,NA,TRBD1,TRBV5-1,TGCGCCAGCAGCCAAGACAGGGCCCTCTACGAGCAGTACTTC,CASSQDRALYEQYF